This entry concerns a single T cell receptor (beta chain). Its antigen is still unknown. The sample belongs to a study of siplizumab effects on memory and regulatory T cells. Study observations and caveats: A minor fraction of alloreactive clones, and no more, mapped to unstimulated subsets. Controls had 26.9% Treg-derived mappable alloreactive CD4+ clones on average, versus less than 70% with siplizumab. It seemed that naive T cells were more diverse than memory cells and were major contributors to the alloresponse.

This CDR3 is 13 amino acids long. V lost 2 bases and J 5 bases, leaving 12 bases between the germline ends. The germline CDR1 and CDR2 sequences are GTSNPN and SVGIG (reference sequence). Method: immunoSEQ multiplex PCR; TCRdb's copy keeps in-frame clones and lacks some. The sample has roughly 100,000 clones; over 90% are singletons. The rearrangement links TRBV30 to TRBJ1-1; D not resolved. The receptor was derived from a human donor in good health. The material sequenced was Tregs sorted from blood. CDR3 nucleotides: TGTGCCTGGAGTAAGGGAGGACGGACTGAAGCTTTCTTT. Translation gives CAWSKGGRTEAFF.